This T cell receptor (beta chain) stems from a study of blood T cell repertoires in COVID-19. Study background: Specimens from acute and convalescent COVID-19 originated in the United States, Italy and Spain. From T cells, B-cell-depleted T cells, or PBMCs came the material, which was cDNA or gDNA.

Per the original methods: Using reference gene primer amplification, nucleated cell counts were estimated. TCRdb's copy holds only in-frame clones and misses some; the assay was immunoSEQ multiplex PCR. The V and J calls and clone size come from that table; D and trimming were worked out from the DNA. The sample has 200,000 to 250,000 clones; roughly nine tenths are singletons. Trimming stripped 0 bases from V and 5 bases from J, with 8 bases between. The CDR3 length is 13 residues. Germline assignment: CDR1 SGDLS and CDR2 YYNGEE. The sequenced sample consisted of peripheral blood. The rearrangement links TRBV9 to TRBJ2-5, with D uncertain. This TCR was recovered from a man aged 55 to 70 with acute or convalescent COVID-19. The CDR3 DNA reads as TGTGCCAGCAGCGTAGGGTGGAGTGAGACCCAGTACTTC. It codes for CASSVGWSETQYF.